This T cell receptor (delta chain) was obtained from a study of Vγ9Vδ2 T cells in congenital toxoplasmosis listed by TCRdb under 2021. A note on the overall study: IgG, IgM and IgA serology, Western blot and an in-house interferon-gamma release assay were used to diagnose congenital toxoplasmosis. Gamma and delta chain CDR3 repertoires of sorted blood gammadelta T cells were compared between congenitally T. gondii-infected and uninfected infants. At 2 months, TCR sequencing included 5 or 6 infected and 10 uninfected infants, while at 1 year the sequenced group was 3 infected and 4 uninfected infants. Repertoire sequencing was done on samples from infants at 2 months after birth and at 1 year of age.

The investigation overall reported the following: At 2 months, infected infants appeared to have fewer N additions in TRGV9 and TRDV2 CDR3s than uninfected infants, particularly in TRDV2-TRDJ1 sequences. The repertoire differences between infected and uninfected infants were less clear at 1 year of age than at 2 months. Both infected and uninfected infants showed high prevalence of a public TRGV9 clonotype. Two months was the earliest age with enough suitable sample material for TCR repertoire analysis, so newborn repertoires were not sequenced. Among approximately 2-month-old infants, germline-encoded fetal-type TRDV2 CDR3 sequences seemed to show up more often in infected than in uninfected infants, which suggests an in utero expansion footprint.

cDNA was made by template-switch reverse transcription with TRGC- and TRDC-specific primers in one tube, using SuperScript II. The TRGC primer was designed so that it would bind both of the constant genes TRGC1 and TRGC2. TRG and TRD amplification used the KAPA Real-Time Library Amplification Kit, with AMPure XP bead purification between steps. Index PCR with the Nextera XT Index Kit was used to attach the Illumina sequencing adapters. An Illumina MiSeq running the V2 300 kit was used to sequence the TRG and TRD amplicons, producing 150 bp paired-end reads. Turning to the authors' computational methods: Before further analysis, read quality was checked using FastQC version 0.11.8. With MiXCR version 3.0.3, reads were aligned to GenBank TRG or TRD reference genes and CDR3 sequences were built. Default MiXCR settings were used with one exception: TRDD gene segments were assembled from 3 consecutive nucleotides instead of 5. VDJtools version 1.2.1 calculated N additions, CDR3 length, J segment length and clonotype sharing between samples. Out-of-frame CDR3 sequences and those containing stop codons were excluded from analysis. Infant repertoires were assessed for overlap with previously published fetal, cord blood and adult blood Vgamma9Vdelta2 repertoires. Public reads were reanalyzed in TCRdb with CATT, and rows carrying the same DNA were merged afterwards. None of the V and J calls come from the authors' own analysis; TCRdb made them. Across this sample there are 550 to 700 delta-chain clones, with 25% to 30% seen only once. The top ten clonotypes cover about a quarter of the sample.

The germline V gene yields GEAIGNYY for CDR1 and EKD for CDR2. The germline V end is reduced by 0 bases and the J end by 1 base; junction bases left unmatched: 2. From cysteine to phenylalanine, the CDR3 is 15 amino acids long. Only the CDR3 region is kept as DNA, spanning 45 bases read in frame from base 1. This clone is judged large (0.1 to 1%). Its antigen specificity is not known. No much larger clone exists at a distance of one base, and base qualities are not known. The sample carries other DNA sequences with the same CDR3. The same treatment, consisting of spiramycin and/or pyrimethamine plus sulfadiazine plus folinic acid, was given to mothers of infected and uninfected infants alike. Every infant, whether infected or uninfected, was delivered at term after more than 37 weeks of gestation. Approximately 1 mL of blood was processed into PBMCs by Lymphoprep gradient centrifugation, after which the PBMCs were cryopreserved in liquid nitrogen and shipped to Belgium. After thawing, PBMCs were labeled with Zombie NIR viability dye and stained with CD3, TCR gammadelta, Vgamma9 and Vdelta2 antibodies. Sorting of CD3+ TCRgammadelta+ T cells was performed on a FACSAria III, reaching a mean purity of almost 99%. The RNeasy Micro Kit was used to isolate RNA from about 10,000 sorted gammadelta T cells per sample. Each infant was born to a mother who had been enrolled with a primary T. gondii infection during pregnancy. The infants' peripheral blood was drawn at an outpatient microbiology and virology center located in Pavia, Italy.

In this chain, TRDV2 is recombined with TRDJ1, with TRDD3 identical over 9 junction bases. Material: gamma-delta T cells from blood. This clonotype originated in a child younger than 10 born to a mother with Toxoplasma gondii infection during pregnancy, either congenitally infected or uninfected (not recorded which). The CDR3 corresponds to CACDTLGDFTDKLIF. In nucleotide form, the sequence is TGTGCCTGTGACACCCTGGGGGATTTCACCGATAAACTCATCTTT.